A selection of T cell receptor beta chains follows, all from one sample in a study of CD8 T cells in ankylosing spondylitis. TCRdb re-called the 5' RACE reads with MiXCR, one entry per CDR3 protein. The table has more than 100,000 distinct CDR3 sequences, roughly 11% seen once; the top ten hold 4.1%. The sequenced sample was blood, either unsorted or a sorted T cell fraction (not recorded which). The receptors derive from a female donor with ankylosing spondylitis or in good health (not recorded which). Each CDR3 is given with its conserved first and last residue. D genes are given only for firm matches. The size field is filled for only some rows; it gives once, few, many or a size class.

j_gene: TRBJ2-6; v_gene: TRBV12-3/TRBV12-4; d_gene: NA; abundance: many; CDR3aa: CASSRGLSSGANVLTF; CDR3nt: TGTGCCAGCAGTCGGGGCTTATCCTCTGGGGCCAACGTCCTGACTTTC
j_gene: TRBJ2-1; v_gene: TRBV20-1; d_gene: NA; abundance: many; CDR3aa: CSASARPSYNEQFF; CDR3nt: TGCAGTGCTAGCGCCCGGCCTTCCTACAATGAGCAGTTCTTC
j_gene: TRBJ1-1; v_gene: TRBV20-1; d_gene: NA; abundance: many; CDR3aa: CSAGGGPLPSEAFF; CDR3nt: TGCAGTGCTGGGGGGGGGCCCCTGCCCAGTGAAGCTTTCTTT
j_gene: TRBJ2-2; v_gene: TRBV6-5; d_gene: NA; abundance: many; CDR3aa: CASSYEGVGNTGELFF; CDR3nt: TGTGCCAGCAGTTACGAGGGAGTGGGGAACACCGGGGAGCTGTTTTTT
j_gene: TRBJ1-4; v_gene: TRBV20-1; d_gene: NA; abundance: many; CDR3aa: CSASIRVGEKLFF; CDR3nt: TGCAGTGCTAGTATCAGGGTAGGCGAAAAACTGTTTTTT
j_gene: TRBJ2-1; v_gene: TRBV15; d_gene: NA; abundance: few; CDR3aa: CATSRGVVGFYEQFF; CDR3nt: TGTGCCACCAGCAGGGGGGTAGTGGGTTTCTATGAGCAGTTCTTC
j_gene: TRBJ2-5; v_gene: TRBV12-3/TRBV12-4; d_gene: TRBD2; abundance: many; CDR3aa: CASSISGVQETQYF; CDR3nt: TGTGCCAGCAGTATTAGCGGGGTCCAAGAGACCCAGTACTTC
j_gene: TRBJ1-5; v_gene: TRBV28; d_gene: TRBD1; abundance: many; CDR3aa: CASSPQGASNQPQHF; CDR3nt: TGTGCCAGCAGTCCACAGGGGGCGAGCAATCAGCCCCAGCATTTT
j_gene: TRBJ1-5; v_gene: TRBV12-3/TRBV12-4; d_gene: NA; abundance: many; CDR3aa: CASSLGAVRHQPQHF; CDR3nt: TGTGCCAGCAGTCTCGGGGCAGTGAGACATCAGCCCCAGCATTTT
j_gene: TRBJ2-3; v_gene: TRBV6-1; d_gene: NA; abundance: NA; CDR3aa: CASSRDPFGDTQYF; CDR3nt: TGTGCCAGCAGTCGGGACCCGTTCGGGGATACGCAGTATTTT
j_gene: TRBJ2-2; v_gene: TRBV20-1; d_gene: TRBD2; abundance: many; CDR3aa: CSAKPGLASGELFF; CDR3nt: TGCAGTGCGAAGCCGGGACTAGCGAGCGGGGAGCTGTTTTTT
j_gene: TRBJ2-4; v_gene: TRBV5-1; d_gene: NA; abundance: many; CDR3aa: CASSLATGTTGLAKNIQYF; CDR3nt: TGCGCCAGCAGCTTGGCCACCGGAACGACAGGCCTAGCCAAAAACATTCAGTACTTC
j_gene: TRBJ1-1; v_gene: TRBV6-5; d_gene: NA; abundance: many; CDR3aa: CASSYSRSAGYTEAFF; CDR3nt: TGTGCCAGCAGTTACTCGCGGTCCGCCGGGTACACTGAAGCTTTCTTT
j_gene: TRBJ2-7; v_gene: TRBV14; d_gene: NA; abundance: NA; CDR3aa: CASSPGEYLSYEQYF; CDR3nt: TGTGCCAGCAGCCCGGGTGAGTACCTCTCCTACGAGCAGTACTTC
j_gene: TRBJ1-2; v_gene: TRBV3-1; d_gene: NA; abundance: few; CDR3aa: CASSQDLPAFYGYTF; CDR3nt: TGTGCCAGCAGCCAAGATCTGCCAGCTTTCTATGGCTACACCTTC
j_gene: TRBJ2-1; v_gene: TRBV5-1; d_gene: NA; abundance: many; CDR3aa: CASSLSGPGNEQFF; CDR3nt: TGCGCCAGCAGCTTGTCGGGACCGGGGAATGAGCAGTTCTTC
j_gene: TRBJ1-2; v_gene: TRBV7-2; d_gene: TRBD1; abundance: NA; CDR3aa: CASSPDRGWYYGYTF; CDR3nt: TGTGCCAGCAGCCCAGACAGGGGTTGGTACTATGGCTACACCTTC
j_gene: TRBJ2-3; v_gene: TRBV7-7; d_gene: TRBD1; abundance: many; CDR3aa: CASSLGQGKSDTQYF; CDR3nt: TGTGCCAGCAGCTTAGGACAGGGAAAGTCCGATACGCAGTATTTT
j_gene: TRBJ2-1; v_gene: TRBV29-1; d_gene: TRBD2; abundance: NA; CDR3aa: CSVVGSGSSYNEQFF; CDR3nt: TGCAGCGTTGTCGGTAGCGGGAGCTCCTACAATGAGCAGTTCTTC
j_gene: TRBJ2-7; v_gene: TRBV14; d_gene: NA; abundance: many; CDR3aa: CASSQGTQYEQYF; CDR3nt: TGTGCCAGCAGCCAAGGGACCCAATACGAGCAGTACTTC
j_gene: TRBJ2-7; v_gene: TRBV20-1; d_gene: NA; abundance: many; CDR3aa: CSADDTHYEQYF; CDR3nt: TGCAGTGCTGATGACACCCACTACGAGCAGTACTTC
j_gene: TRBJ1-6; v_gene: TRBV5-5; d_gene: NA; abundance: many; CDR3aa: CASSKSRVVSGNSPLHF; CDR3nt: TGTGCCAGCAGTAAATCCCGGGTGGTGTCGGGTAATTCACCCCTCCACTTT
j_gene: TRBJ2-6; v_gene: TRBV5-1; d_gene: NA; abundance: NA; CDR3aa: CASRLAGTASGANVLTF; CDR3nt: TGCGCCAGCAGACTGGCGGGTACAGCCTCTGGGGCCAACGTCCTGACTTTC
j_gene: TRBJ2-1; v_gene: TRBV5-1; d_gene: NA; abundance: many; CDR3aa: CASSPPLAGEQFF; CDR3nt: TGCGCCAGCAGCCCCCCCCTAGCAGGTGAGCAGTTCTTC
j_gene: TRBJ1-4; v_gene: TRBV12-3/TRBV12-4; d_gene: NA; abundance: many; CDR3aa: CASSPTGWGGEKLFF; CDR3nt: TGTGCCAGCAGTCCAACAGGGTGGGGGGGGGAAAAACTGTTTTTT
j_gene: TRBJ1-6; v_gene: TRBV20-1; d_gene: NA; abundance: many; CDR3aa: CSAATGRNSPLHF; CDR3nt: TGCAGTGCTGCAACAGGGAGAAATTCACCCCTCCACTTT
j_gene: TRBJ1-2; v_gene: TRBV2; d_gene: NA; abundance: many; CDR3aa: CATGDSYGYAF; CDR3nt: TGTGCCACCGGCGACAGCTATGGCTACGCCTTC
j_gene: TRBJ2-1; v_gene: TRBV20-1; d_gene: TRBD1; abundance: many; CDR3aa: CSATNPGQGVNEQFF; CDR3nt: TGCAGTGCCACCAATCCGGGACAGGGGGTCAATGAGCAGTTCTTC
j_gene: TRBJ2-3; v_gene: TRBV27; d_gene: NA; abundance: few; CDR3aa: CASSDRGLASGGYTDTQYF; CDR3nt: TGTGCCAGCAGTGACAGGGGGCTGGCTAGCGGGGGTTACACAGATACGCAGTATTTT
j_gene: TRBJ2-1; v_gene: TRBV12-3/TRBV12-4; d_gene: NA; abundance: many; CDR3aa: CASSLGYGINEQFF; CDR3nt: TGTGCCAGCAGTTTAGGGTACGGAATCAATGAGCAGTTCTTC
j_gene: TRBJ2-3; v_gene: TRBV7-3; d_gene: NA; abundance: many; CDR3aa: CASSLGGLADTQYF; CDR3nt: TGTGCCAGCAGCTTAGGGGGACTCGCGGATACGCAGTATTTT
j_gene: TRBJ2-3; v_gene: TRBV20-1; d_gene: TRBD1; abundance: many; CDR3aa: CSAGRQGALDTQYF; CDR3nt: TGCAGTGCTGGAAGACAGGGGGCATTGGATACGCAGTATTTT
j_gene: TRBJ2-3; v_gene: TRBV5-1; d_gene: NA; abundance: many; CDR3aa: CASSYYGTLSTDTQYF; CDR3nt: TGCGCCAGCAGCTACTACGGGACTCTGAGCACAGATACGCAGTATTTT
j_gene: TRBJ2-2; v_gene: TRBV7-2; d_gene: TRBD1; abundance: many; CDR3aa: CASSDRGPNTGELFF; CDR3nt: TGTGCCAGCAGTGACAGGGGGCCGAACACCGGGGAGCTGTTTTTT
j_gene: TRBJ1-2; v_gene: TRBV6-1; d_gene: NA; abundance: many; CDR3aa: CASSDPLENGVGYTF; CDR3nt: TGTGCCAGCAGTGACCCTCTGGAGAACGGCGTTGGCTACACCTTC
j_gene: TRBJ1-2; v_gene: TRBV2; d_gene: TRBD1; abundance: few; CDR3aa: CASTEGPRGEGYTF; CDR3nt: TGTGCCAGCACCGAAGGGCCCAGGGGGGAAGGCTACACCTTC
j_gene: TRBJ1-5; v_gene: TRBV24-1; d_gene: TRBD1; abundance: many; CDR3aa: CATSDSGTGGNQPQHF; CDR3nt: TGTGCCACCAGTGACTCCGGGACAGGGGGCAATCAGCCCCAGCATTTT
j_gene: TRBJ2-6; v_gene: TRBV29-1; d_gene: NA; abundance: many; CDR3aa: CSASLVAGANVLTF; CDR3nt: TGCAGCGCCTCTTTAGTGGCTGGGGCCAACGTCCTGACTTTC
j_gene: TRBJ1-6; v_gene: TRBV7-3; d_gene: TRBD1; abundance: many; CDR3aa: CASSYGTGNNSPLHF; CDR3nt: TGTGCCAGCAGCTACGGGACAGGGAATAATTCACCCCTCCACTTT
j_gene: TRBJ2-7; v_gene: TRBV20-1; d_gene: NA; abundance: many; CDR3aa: CSATGPTDWNYEQYF; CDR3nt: TGCAGTGCTACAGGACCGACAGACTGGAACTACGAGCAGTACTTC
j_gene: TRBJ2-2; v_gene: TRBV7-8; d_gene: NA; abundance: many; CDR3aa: CASSHVPGQTGELFF; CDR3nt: TGTGCCAGCAGCCACGTACCCGGGCAAACCGGGGAGCTGTTTTTT
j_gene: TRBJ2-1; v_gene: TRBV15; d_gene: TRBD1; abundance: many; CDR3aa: CATRGTGLNEQFF; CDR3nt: TGTGCCACCCGAGGGACAGGCCTAAATGAGCAGTTCTTC
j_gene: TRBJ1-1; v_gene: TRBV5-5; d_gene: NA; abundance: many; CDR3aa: CASSLAWGVGTEAFF; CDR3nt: TGTGCCAGCAGCTTGGCCTGGGGGGTCGGCACTGAAGCTTTCTTT
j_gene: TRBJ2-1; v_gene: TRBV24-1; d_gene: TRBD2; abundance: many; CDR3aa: CATSDSGTSGRAFFYNEQFF; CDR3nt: TGTGCCACCAGTGATTCCGGGACTAGCGGGAGGGCTTTTTTCTACAATGAGCAGTTCTTC
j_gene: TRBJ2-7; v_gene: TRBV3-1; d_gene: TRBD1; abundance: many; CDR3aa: CASSRGTGAREQYF; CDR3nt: TGTGCCAGCAGCCGGGGGACAGGGGCGAGGGAGCAGTACTTC
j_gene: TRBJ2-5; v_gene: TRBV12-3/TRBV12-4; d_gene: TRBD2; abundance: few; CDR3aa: CASSFIRPGGETQYF; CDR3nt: TGTGCCAGCAGTTTTATTCGCCCGGGGGGAGAGACCCAGTACTTC
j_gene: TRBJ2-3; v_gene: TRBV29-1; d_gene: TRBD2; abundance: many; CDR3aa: CSVDFSGRPDTQYF; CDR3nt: TGCAGCGTTGATTTTAGCGGGAGACCAGATACGCAGTATTTT
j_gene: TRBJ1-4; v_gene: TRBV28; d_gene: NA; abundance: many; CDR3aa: CASSLGGNEKLFF; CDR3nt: TGTGCCAGCAGTTTAGGGGGGAACGAAAAACTGTTTTTT
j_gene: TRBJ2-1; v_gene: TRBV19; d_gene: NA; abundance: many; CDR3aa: CASSRSGPVDEQFF; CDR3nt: TGTGCCAGTAGTAGGTCTGGCCCAGTGGATGAGCAGTTCTTC
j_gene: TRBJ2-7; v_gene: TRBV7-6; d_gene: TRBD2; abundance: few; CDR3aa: CASSLTSGMLSSYEQYF; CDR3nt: TGTGCCAGCAGCCTGACTAGCGGCATGCTTAGCTCCTACGAGCAGTACTTC
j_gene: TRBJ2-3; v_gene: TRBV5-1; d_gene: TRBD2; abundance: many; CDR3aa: CASSPLGSGRSPDTQYF; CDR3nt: TGCGCCAGCAGCCCCCTGGGTAGCGGGAGATCCCCAGATACGCAGTATTTT
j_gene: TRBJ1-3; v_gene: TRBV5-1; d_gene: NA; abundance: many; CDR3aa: CASSNLQASSGNTIYF; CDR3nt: TGCGCCAGCAGCAACTTACAGGCATCCTCTGGAAACACCATATATTTT
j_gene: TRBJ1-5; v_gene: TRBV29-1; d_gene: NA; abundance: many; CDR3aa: CSVASQGGGQPQHF; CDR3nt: TGCAGCGTTGCCTCCCAGGGTGGGGGACAGCCCCAGCATTTT
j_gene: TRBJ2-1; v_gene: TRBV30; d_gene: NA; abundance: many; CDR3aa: CAWSVSFYNEQFF; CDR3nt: TGTGCCTGGAGTGTTTCCTTCTACAATGAGCAGTTCTTC
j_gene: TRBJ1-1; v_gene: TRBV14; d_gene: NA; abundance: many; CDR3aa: CASSQEALRLGTEAFF; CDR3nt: TGTGCCAGCAGCCAAGAAGCGTTACGGTTGGGCACTGAAGCTTTCTTT